The 5 T cell receptor beta chains below come from one sample, sequenced in a study of blood T cell repertoires in COVID-19. Repertoires were generated with immunoSEQ multiplex PCR, while TCRdb's copy carries only in-frame clones and drops some. The sample has under 400,000 clones; 88% are singletons. The sequencing input was peripheral blood. The receptors were gathered from a young woman with COVID-19, enrolled during active disease.

The chain links TRBV28 to TRBJ2-7; TRBD1 aligns across 7 bases. Trimming removed 5 bases from V and 7 bases from J; junction bases left unmatched: 11. The length of the CDR3 is 14 residues. Germline values: CDR1 MDHEN, CDR2 SYDVKM. The CDR3 nucleotides are TGTGCCAGCAGTCCGCGGACAGGACCGAAGGAGCAGTACGTC. Amino acid sequence: CASSPRTGPKEQYV.

This chain connects TRBV10-2 to TRBJ2-5, with 11 bases that match TRBD2. Germline V CDR1 and CDR2: WSHSY, SAAADI. CDR3 length: 15 amino acids. Trimming removed 5 bases from V and 5 bases from J; junction bases left unmatched: 7. The DNA for the CDR3 is TGCGCCAGCAGTAGAGTAGCGGGGGGGAGGGAGACCCAGTACTTC. Translating it yields CASSRVAGGRETQYF.

There are a few counts of this clone. The rearrangement links TRBV15 to TRBJ2-1; a weak D match, TRBD1 (6 bases). V lost 3 bases and J 4 bases, leaving 10 bases between the germline ends. The germline V gene has CDR1 LNHNV and CDR2 YYDKDF (reference sequence). The CDR3 sequence is 14 residues long. The CDR3 DNA reads as TGTGCCACCAGCAGGGCACAGGGATACAATGAGCAGTTCTTC. Its protein is CATSRAQGYNEQFF.

V is TRBV5-1 and J is TRBJ1-5; 7 bases fit TRBD1. Looked up from germline, CDR1 is SGHRS and CDR2 is YFSETQ. The CDR3 is made up of 18 amino acids. V lost 0 bases and J lost 3; bases outside the gene matches: 12. CDR3 protein: CASSLERGPGRNNQPQHF. CDR3 sequence (DNA): TGCGCCAGCAGCTTGGAAAGGGGGCCGGGGAGAAACAATCAGCCCCAGCATTTT.

The rearrangement uses TRBV6-2 or TRBV6-3 and TRBJ1-2; D unresolved. Germline CDR1 and CDR2: MNHEY and SVGEGT. The CDR3 is 14 amino acids. With 6 bases removed from V and 4 bases from J, the gap between germline ends came to 15 bases. Here the CDR3 DNA reads TGTGCCAGCAGCCAAACAAGAGAGGCCTATGGCTACACCTTC. This sequence encodes CASSQTREAYGYTF.